This TCR beta chain was found in a study of CD8 T cells in Susac syndrome. After extraction with the RNeasy kit, about 0.5 to 1 ug of the RNA was reverse transcribed using random hexamers. It was immunoSEQ multiplex PCR that amplified TCR beta CDR3 across 54 Vbeta and 13 Jbeta. TCRdb reprocessed the immunoSEQ multiplex PCR reads with MiXCR, giving one entry per CDR3 protein. The sample lists about 120,000 distinct CDR3 sequences; around 90% were seen once. CD8+ and CD4+ T cells taken from blood had their TCR beta sequenced. It was negative isolation that provided the CD8+ and CD4+ T cells, whereas TEMRA cells were enriched by FACS. This CDR3 is built from 14 residues. The germline V and J ends were trimmed by 9 bases and 8 bases, with 21 bases remaining between them. CDR1 is KGHDR, CDR2 SFDVKD, per germline.

V usage is TRBV24-1 and J usage is TRBJ1-2; D is unresolved. Sequencing was performed on CD4+ T cells from PBMCs. The sequence derives from a human donor in good health. The CDR3 region has the DNA TGTGCCACCGTTAACAGTAATACTATGTACGGCTACACCTTC. Amino acid sequence: CATVNSNTMYGYTF.